This TCR beta chain was observed in a study of cytomegalovirus exposure and HLA in healthy donors. Study observations and caveats: When analyzed later, the rates of TCR association showed variation by HLA locus, with DRB1 the most and HLA-C the fewest. Rarity marked most TCR sequences, yet some public TCRs occurred in many donors. TCR beta V segments were, for the most part, productive about 87% or about 30% of the time in an earlier analysis.

Comment on this clone: Antigen: not known.

Whereas donors were nominally healthy upon sampling, unrecorded immune exposures were probable. The V and J ends lost 2 bases and 4 bases, in that order; junction bases with no gene match: 3. Germline CDR1 ENHRY, CDR2 SYGVKD. This CDR3 has 15 residues. The PCR contained 60 Vbeta and 13 Jbeta primers. Data came from immunoSEQ multiplex PCR; TCRdb stores just in-frame clones and leaves some out. Seen in this sample are some 200,000 clones; the ten most common clones hold 6.5%. Material: PBMCs. The gene calls are TRBV10-3 and TRBJ2-7; 12 nucleotides align to TRBD1. The TCR originated in a man aged 25-45 years in good health and CMV-seronegative. The CDR3 bases are TGTGCCATCAGTGAGGGGACAGGGGGCGCATACGAGCAGTACTTC. Translating it yields CAISEGTGGAYEQYF.